One sample yielded the 6 T cell receptor beta chains listed below, sequenced in a study of control samples from healthy donors and cancer patients. Clones were sequenced by immunoSEQ multiplex PCR, and TCRdb holds only the in-frame ones, with some missing. The sample includes 150,000 to 200,000 clones, 90% to 95% of them seen just once. Input material: blood. Receptor source: a man under 40 in good health.

The chain has TRBV11-2 and TRBJ1-2, with TRBD1 matching over 8 bases. Germline V gene lookup returns CDR1 SGHAT and CDR2 FQNNGV. This CDR3 is 13 amino acids long. The J segment lost 5 bases and the V segment lost 1 base, leaving 0 bases of the junction unmatched. The CDR3 DNA follows: TGTGCCAGCAGCTTAGGGACAGGGTATGGCTACACCTTC. The encoded protein is CASSLGTGYGYTF.

The V gene is TRBV21-1, the J gene TRBJ1-2. TRBV21-1 is listed as a pseudogene. CDR3 length equals 17 residues. The CDR3 DNA reads TGTGCCAGCAGCAAAGCGCTATTATGGCGCCGGAACTATGGCTACACCTTC. Amino acid sequence: CASSKALLWRRNYGYTF.

The chain has TRBV10-3 and TRBJ2-7; 8 nucleotides align to TRBD1. V dropped 9 bases and J dropped 0; count of bases not matched to a gene: 4. Per the germline V gene, CDR1 is ENHRY and CDR2 is SYGVKD. CDR3 length: 13 amino acids. The CDR3 here is CAIQGALSYEQYF. As DNA, the CDR3 is TGTGCCATTCAGGGGGCCCTCTCCTACGAGCAGTACTTC.

This clone was counted once. The genes are TRBV6-5 and TRBJ1-1, with 7 bases aligning to TRBD1. The CDR3 has 13 residues. V lost 5 bases to trimming and J lost 1 base; unmatched junction nucleotides: 1. Germline V gene lookup returns CDR1 MNHEY and CDR2 SVGAGI. This CDR3 is CASSRQGNTEAFF. The CDR3 DNA sequence: TGTGCCAGCAGTAGACAGGGGAACACTGAAGCTTTCTTT.

This chain joins TRBV3-1 (or the pseudogene TRBV3-2) and TRBJ2-6, with D unclear. Germline V gene lookup returns CDR1 LGHDT and CDR2 YNNKEL (reference sequence). V was clipped by 4 bases and J by 0 bases, with 7 bases between them. This CDR3 comprises 15 residues. CDR3 sequence reads: CASSLQSSGANVLTF. In DNA, the CDR3 is TGTGCCAGCAGCCTCCAGAGCTCTGGGGCCAACGTCCTGACTTTC.

This clone has ten or more counts. The rearrangement uses TRBV6-5 and TRBJ2-7, with a possible D match to TRBD2 (6 bases). This CDR3 region has 14 residues. Germline V gene lookup returns CDR1 MNHEY and CDR2 SVGAGI. V was pared by 7 bases and J by 4 bases, with 17 bases between. CDR3 sequence reads: CASIWSGVMYEQYF. For the CDR3, the DNA is TGTGCCAGCATCTGGTCGGGAGTTATGTACGAGCAGTACTTC.